The next 19 T cell receptor delta chains were all read from a single sample in a study of gamma-delta T cells after stem cell transplantation. TCRdb fed the RT-PCR reads into CATT to redo clone calling. The data show under 3,500 delta-chain clones, 1.5% to 2% seen once. Sequenced sample: gamma-delta T cells. These receptor sequences come from a human donor. It is not recorded whose cells these are; they may come from a transplant donor.

This clone has only a few counts. Translating this DNA gives a protein that differs at residue 13 from the TCRdb one, which belongs to a much larger clone; a read error is likely, and the protein shown is this translation. The CDR3 region is CACDTVRAPLSWNTRQMFF. For the CDR3, the DNA is TGTGCCTGTGACACCGTTCGGGCCCCACTCTCCTGGAACACCCGACAGATGTTTTTC. The rearrangement uses TRDV2 and TRDJ3; D unresolved. Germline V gene sequence: CDR1 GEAIGNYY, CDR2 EKD. CDR3 size: 19 residues.

Within the sample, this clone is large. Other DNA sequences in the sample encode the same CDR3. V is TRDV2 and J is TRDJ1; D is perhaps TRDD3 (5 bases). CDR1 is GEAIGNYY, CDR2 EKD, per germline. This CDR3 has 19 amino acids. V dropped 3 bases and J dropped 1 base, with 26 bases sitting between them. As DNA, the CDR3 is TGTGCCTGTGACTTCTTATCCTCTGAGATCGGGGGCGGCACCGATAAACTCATCTTT. Encoded protein: CACDFLSSEIGGGTDKLIF.

Only a few counts were recorded for this clone. TCRdb has a much larger clone's protein, which differs at residue 7 from the translation of this DNA, likely because of a read error; what is shown is the protein translated from the DNA. This chain's CDR3 is CACDTALSPTPAPTDKLIF. CDR3 nucleotide sequence: TGTGCCTGTGACACCGCCCTTTCTCCGACCCCAGCGCCTACCGATAAACTCATCTTT. V and J are TRDV2 and TRDJ1; D not resolved. Germline values: CDR1 GEAIGNYY, CDR2 EKD. This CDR3 contains 19 residues. V lost 0 bases to trimming and J lost 2 bases, with 24 bases between them.

This clone was seen only a few times. This likely reflects a read error, since a far larger clone is one base away. Other DNA sequences in this specimen translate into the identical CDR3. The CDR3 bases are TGTGCCTGTGACACCCCCTTTACTGGGGGGAACACTGATAAACTCATCTTT. It encodes CACDTPFTGGNTDKLIF. The chain has TRDV2 and TRDJ1, with 8 bases identical to TRDD3. This CDR3 is 17 amino acids long. Looked up from germline, CDR1 is GEAIGNYY and CDR2 is EKD.

In its sample, this clone is medium-sized. With a much larger clone just one base away, this may be a read error. Other DNA variants within this sample encode the same CDR3. The chain uses TRDV2 and TRDJ1, with TRDD3 matching 9 bases. Germline CDR1 is GEAIGNYY and CDR2 is EKD. This CDR3 contains 15 residues. The CDR3 region is CACNTLGDDTDKLIF. In nucleotides, the CDR3 is TGTGCCTGTAACACTCTGGGGGATGACACCGATAAACTCATCTTT.

Notes on this clone: The protein recorded in TCRdb matches a much larger clone and deviates from this DNA's translation at residue 11, suggesting a read error; the protein here is obtained by translating the DNA. The chain recombines TRDV2 with TRDJ1, with 9 nucleotides matching TRDD3. This CDR3 spans 16 amino acids. Germline CDR1 and CDR2: GEAIGNYY and EKD. V lost 3 bases, J lost 3 bases, and 10 bases stayed unmatched. The CDR3 is CACDLLGDFNADKLIF. CDR3 nucleotides: TGTGCCTGTGACTTACTGGGGGACTTCAACGCCGATAAACTCATCTTT.

Details on this clone: The amino acid sequence in TCRdb belongs to a much larger clone and departs from this DNA's translation at residue 3, likely a sequencing read error; the sequence shown is translated from the DNA. The chain is built from TRDV2 and TRDJ1, with 10 bases matching TRDD3. Germline V gene data show CDR1 as GEAIGNYY and CDR2 as EKD. The CDR3 sequence is 20 residues long. This chain's CDR3 is CAYDTVYGGDTRGATDKLIF. In nucleotides, the CDR3 is TGTGCCTATGACACGGTCTATGGGGGGGATACGCGGGGGGCCACCGATAAACTCATCTTT.

This clone has just a few counts. A far larger clone is off by one base, so a read error is likely. This sample also contains other DNA sequences that code for the same CDR3. This rearrangement joins TRDV2 to TRDJ1, with D hard to call. The V gene lost 1 base and the J gene lost 1 base, with 18 bases spanning the gap. The V gene's germline CDR1 is GEAIGNYY and CDR2 EKD. The CDR3 spans 17 residues. The CDR3 is CACDTVGDIRSTDKLIF. The CDR3 DNA is TGTGCCTGTGACACAGTGGGAGATATAAGGTCCACCGATAAACTCATCTTT.

Only a few counts were recorded for this clone. The protein that TCRdb holds for this DNA derives from a much larger clone and differs from the translated DNA at residue 4, which likely indicates a read error; the protein shown here is translated from the DNA. V and J are TRDV2 and TRDJ1, with 10 nucleotides matching TRDD3. CDR1 and CDR2 from the germline V gene are GEAIGNYY and EKD. The CDR3 covers 19 residues. The CDR3 bases are TGTGCCTGTGGCACCGTACTGGGGGATCCGTTCCCGTACACCGATAAACTCATCTTT. It encodes CACGTVLGDPFPYTDKLIF.

This clone has more than one count but fewer than ten. A far larger clone is off by one base, so a read error is likely. Other DNA variants within this sample encode the same CDR3. V and J are TRDV2 and TRDJ3; the match to TRDD3 covers 8 bases. The CDR3 is made up of 19 amino acids. The germline gives CDR1 GEAIGNYY, CDR2 EKD. CDR3 protein: CACDTVGDTSSWDTRQMFF. The CDR3 region has the DNA TGTGCCTGTGACACCGTAGGGGATACCAGCTCCTGGGACACCAGACAGATGTTTTTC.

In the case of this clone: The likely explanation is a read error, given a far larger clone one base away. Other nucleotide sequences from this sample produce the same CDR3. The chain couples TRDV2 to TRDJ1, with 13 nucleotides matching TRDD3. The CDR3 spans 18 residues. The germline V gene has CDR1 GEAIGNYY and CDR2 EKD. CDR3: CACDTVSTGGYDTDKLIF. The CDR3 DNA sequence: TGTGCCTGTGACACCGTTTCGACTGGGGGATACGACACCGATAAGCTCATCTTT.

Regarding this clone: The protein that TCRdb holds for this DNA derives from a much larger clone and differs from the translated DNA at residue 12, which likely indicates a read error; the protein shown here is translated from the DNA. The chain joins TRDV2 to TRDJ1; D gene uncertain. Germline CDR1 reads GEAIGNYY; CDR2 reads EKD. The CDR3 has 16 amino acids. Trimming took off 0 bases at V and 6 bases at J, with 19 bases between the two ends. This chain's CDR3 is CACDTVTAMKAYKLIF. The CDR3 region has the DNA TGTGCCTGTGACACCGTCACAGCGATGAAGGCCTATAAACTCATCTTT.

This clone was seen a handful of times. TCRdb records a much larger clone's protein for this DNA, with a difference at residue 10 that likely arises from a read error; the protein given is the translation of the DNA. This chain joins TRDV2 and TRDJ1; a possible D gene is TRDD3 (5 bases). Germline V gene lookup returns CDR1 GEAIGNYY and CDR2 EKD. This CDR3 has 19 amino acids. The V gene lost 3 bases and the J gene lost 4 bases, with 29 bases spanning the gap. The CDR3 sequence is CACDPLLRGEIPSIDKLIF. The DNA of the CDR3 is TGTGCCTGTGACCCTTTGCTACGTGGAGAGATACCCTCCATCGATAAACTCATCTTT.

Comments on this clone: A single base is all that separates this from a far larger clone, so a read error is likely. Additional DNA sequences in this sample encode the identical CDR3. J is TRDJ3 and V is TRDV2, with a tentative D call TRDD3 (6 bases). Germline V lookup: CDR1 GEAIGNYY, CDR2 EKD. The CDR3 runs to 21 residues. In nucleotides, the CDR3 is TGTGCCTGCGACACCGCGGAGAGAGGGAGGGATAACCCCTGGGACACCCGACAGATGTTTTTC. Its protein product is CACDTAERGRDNPWDTRQMFF.

A note on this clone: TCRdb's protein for this DNA is that of a much larger clone and differs from the translation at residue 4, likely a read error; the protein shown is the DNA translation. The chain carries TRDV2 and TRDJ3; D not certain. CDR3 length: 17 amino acids. Germline CDR1 and CDR2: GEAIGNYY and EKD. V was trimmed by 5 bases and J by 3 bases, leaving 16 bases between them. The CDR3 protein is CACGRYSISWDTRQMFF. CDR3 DNA: TGTGCCTGTGGCCGGTACTCAATTAGCTGGGACACCCGACAGATGTTTTTC.

A few counts support this clone. The TCRdb protein comes from a much larger clone and disagrees with this DNA's translation at residue 14, likely due to a read error; the protein given here is derived from the DNA. CDR3 sequence reads: CACDTLVGGQYTDNLIF. Here the CDR3 DNA reads TGTGCCTGTGACACTCTCGTTGGGGGACAATACACCGATAATCTCATCTTT. The gene calls are TRDV2 and TRDJ1; 7 nucleotides line up with TRDD3. Germline assignment: CDR1 GEAIGNYY and CDR2 EKD. This CDR3 has 17 residues.

As for this clone: The protein in TCRdb stems from a much larger clone and differs at residue 5 from this DNA's translation, likely a read error; here the protein is translated from the DNA. This chain joins TRDV2 and TRDJ1, with D possibly matching TRDD3 (5 bases). This CDR3 contains 17 residues. Looked up from germline, CDR1 is GEAIGNYY and CDR2 is EKD. The V gene lost 3 bases and the J gene lost 2 bases, with 21 bases spanning the gap. The CDR3 DNA reads TGTGCCTGTGACGCAGTATATTCTGGGCGATTAACCGATAAACTCATCTTT. It specifies CACDAVYSGRLTDKLIF.

This clone occurred a few times. A much more abundant neighbour one base away suggests this may be a read error. Other DNA sequences in the sample encode the same CDR3. V and J are TRDV2 and TRDJ1; 9 positions agree with TRDD3. This CDR3 spans 15 amino acids. Germline V gene sequence: CDR1 GEAIGNYY, CDR2 EKD. The CDR3 DNA is TGTGCCTGTAACACTCTGGGGGATGACACCGATAAGCTCATCTTT. The encoded protein is CACNTLGDDTDKLIF.

In its sample, this clone was seen a few times. This likely traces to a read error, being one base from a far larger clone. The sample holds other DNA sequences that translate to the same CDR3. The chain combines TRDV2 with TRDJ1, with D tentatively TRDD3 (5 bases). The CDR3 runs 10 residues. Germline values: CDR1 GEAIGNYY, CDR2 EKD. The CDR3 reads CACDTPYWFF. In DNA form, the CDR3 reads TGTGCCTGTGACACACCGTACTGGTTCTTT.